This TCR beta chain came from a study of blood T cell repertoires in COVID-19. Trimming took 3 bases from V and 7 from J, leaving 10 bases between them. The CDR3 runs to 14 residues. Germline CDR1 and CDR2: KGHSH and LQKENI. The repertoire was sequenced with immunoSEQ multiplex PCR; TCRdb's copy has only in-frame clones and lacks some. This table holds about 37,000 clones, approximately 91% found once. The genes are TRBV18 and TRBJ1-6, with a possible D match to TRBD1 (5 bases). The receptor comes from a human donor in a cohort sampled during active COVID-19. Sequenced sample: peripheral blood. CDR3 bases: TGTGCCAGCTCACCGATGGACACGAATTCACCCCTCCACTTT. Its translation: CASSPMDTNSPLHF.